This TCR beta chain was obtained from a study of blood T cell repertoires in COVID-19. Study-level background: The study drew acute and convalescent COVID-19 samples from the United States, Italy and Spain. PBMCs, B-cell-depleted T cells, or T cells were the source of the cDNA or gDNA that made up the material.

As processed by the authors: How many nucleated cells were present was estimated from reference gene primer amplification. Clones were read by immunoSEQ multiplex PCR, and TCRdb kept only the in-frame ones, dropping some. The DNA gave D and trimming, while V, J and clone size come from that table. The sample has 95,000 to 110,000 clones, more than 75% seen once; the top ten hold about 6.3%. In this sample, this clone turned up a few times. The receptor was isolated from a human donor in a cohort sampled during active COVID-19. The specimen sequenced was peripheral blood.

The CDR3 sequence: CASSLLGGETQYF. The CDR3 DNA reads TGTGCCAGCAGTTTATTGGGCGGGGAGACCCAGTACTTC. The V gene is TRBV27, the J gene TRBJ2-5; D is perhaps TRBD2 (5 bases). Trimming took 1 base from V and 5 from J, leaving 8 bases between them. Germline-derived CDR1 and CDR2 are MNHEY and SMNVEV (reference sequence). This CDR3 has 13 residues.